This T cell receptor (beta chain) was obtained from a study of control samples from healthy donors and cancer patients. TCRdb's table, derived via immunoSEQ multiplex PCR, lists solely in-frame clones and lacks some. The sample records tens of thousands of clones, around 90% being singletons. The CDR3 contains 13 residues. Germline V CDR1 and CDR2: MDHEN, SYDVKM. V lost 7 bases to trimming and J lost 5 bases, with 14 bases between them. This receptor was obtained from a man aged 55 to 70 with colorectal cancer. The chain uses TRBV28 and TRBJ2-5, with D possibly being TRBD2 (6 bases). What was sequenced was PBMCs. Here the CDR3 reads CASNTRGVETQYF. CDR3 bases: TGTGCCAGCAATACCCGCGGGGTGGAGACCCAGTACTTC.